The rows below give T cell receptor beta chains drawn from one sample of a study of Ad26.COV2.S vaccination and SARS-CoV-2 variants. Generated by immunoSEQ multiplex PCR, the TCRdb table keeps only in-frame clones and is missing some. The sample shows about 330,000 clones, 85% to 90% of them seen only once. The input for sequencing was peripheral blood, taken in a trial of Ad26.COV2.S vaccine versus placebo. The source of these receptors is a person aged 18-65 years who received the Ad26.COV2.S COVID-19 vaccine or a placebo. Both conserved end residues are part of each CDR3. Fields, in order: D gene, clone size, J gene, V gene, CDR3 protein, CDR3 DNA. The D gene is left open where the match is weak. Not all rows give a size; the values are once, few, many and, for expanded clones, a class.

TRBD1	-	TRBJ2-1	TRBV7-9	CASSSGTGKSYNEQFF	TGTGCCAGCAGCTCAGGGACAGGGAAATCCTACAATGAGCAGTTCTTC
-	-	TRBJ2-3	TRBV20-1	CSASSGSTDTQYF	TGCAGTGCTAGTAGTGGGAGCACAGATACGCAGTATTTT
TRBD1	-	TRBJ2-6	TRBV13	CASSSGTAYSGANVLTF	TGTGCCAGCAGCTCCGGGACAGCCTACTCTGGGGCCAACGTCCTGACTTTC
-	-	TRBJ1-1	TRBV5-5	CASSFSASTEAFF	TGTGCCAGCAGCTTTTCGGCTAGCACTGAAGCTTTCTTT
-	-	TRBJ2-2	TRBV4-3	CASSQVSSPPTGELFF	TGCGCCAGCAGCCAAGTTTCGAGTCCTCCCACCGGGGAGCTGTTTTTT
-	-	TRBJ2-3	TRBV19	CASSVSGSDTQYF	TGTGCCAGTAGTGTTTCGGGGTCTGATACGCAGTATTTT
-	-	TRBJ2-1	TRBV5-1	CASSLRENEQFF	TGCGCCAGCAGCTTAAGGGAGAATGAGCAGTTCTTC
-	-	TRBJ1-2	TRBV18	CASSPQGVNYGYTF	TGTGCCAGCTCACCACAGGGGGTAAACTATGGCTACACCTTC
-	-	TRBJ2-2	TRBV27	CASKLSPGEGAITGELFF	TGTGCCAGCAAGCTATCACCGGGAGAGGGGGCGATCACCGGGGAGCTGTTTTTT
-	-	TRBJ2-7	TRBV5-4	CASSQDGYEQYF	TGTGCCAGCAGCCAAGACGGTTACGAGCAGTACTTC
TRBD2	-	TRBJ2-2	TRBV7-2	CASSLLAGGNTGELFF	TGTGCCAGCAGCTTACTCGCGGGGGGCAACACCGGGGAGCTGTTTTTT
-	-	TRBJ1-2	TRBV25-1	CASSESWQGEGYTF	TGTGCCAGCAGTGAATCATGGCAGGGAGAGGGCTACACCTTC
-	-	TRBJ1-4	TRBV6-6	CASSSPHATNEKLFF	TGTGCCAGCAGTTCTCCTCATGCAACTAATGAAAAACTGTTTTTT
-	-	TRBJ2-2	TRBV29-1	CSVGGELGELFF	TGCAGCGTTGGCGGGGAGCTCGGGGAGCTGTTTTTT
-	-	TRBJ1-1	TRBV7-9	CASSLDSKAFF	TGTGCCAGCAGCCTTGACAGCAAAGCTTTCTTT
-	-	TRBJ1-5	TRBV6-5	CASRPRPNSNQPQHF	TGTGCCAGCAGACCCCGCCCCAATAGCAATCAGCCCCAGCATTTT
TRBD1	-	TRBJ2-6	TRBV2	CASSVSGTALSGANVLTF	TGTGCCAGCAGCGTGAGTGGGACAGCCCTCTCTGGGGCCAACGTCCTGACTTTC
-	-	TRBJ1-1	TRBV5-1	CASRPDRFNEAFF	TGCGCCAGCAGGCCCGACAGATTCAATGAAGCTTTCTTT
TRBD1	-	TRBJ2-2	TRBV6-5	CASSRRGQLAGELFF	TGTGCCAGCAGCCGCCGGGGACAGTTGGCCGGGGAGCTGTTTTTT
TRBD1	-	TRBJ2-3	TRBV18	CASPIQGYADTQYF	TGTGCCAGCCCTATACAGGGGTACGCAGATACGCAGTATTTT
-	once	TRBJ2-7	TRBV14	CASSQERGYEQYF	TGTGCCAGCAGCCAAGAAAGGGGCTACGAGCAGTACTTC
TRBD1	-	TRBJ2-7	TRBV7-6	CASSALRDRTYEQYF	TGTGCCAGCAGCGCCCTCCGGGACAGAACCTACGAGCAGTACTTC
TRBD2	-	TRBJ2-4	TRBV7-3	CASSLAGGDGGIQYF	TGTGCCAGCAGCCTAGCGGGAGGGGACGGGGGCATTCAGTACTTC
-	-	TRBJ2-2	TRBV6-2/TRBV6-3	CASSFIYTGELFF	TGTGCCAGCAGTTTTATCTACACCGGGGAGCTGTTTTTT
-	-	TRBJ1-1	TRBV6-2/TRBV6-3	CASSGRTEAFF	TGTGCCAGCAGTGGGAGGACTGAAGCTTTCTTT
TRBD1	-	TRBJ2-1	TRBV2	CASSTDRGDHNEQFF	TGTGCCAGCTCAACCGACAGGGGCGATCACAATGAGCAGTTCTTC
-	-	TRBJ2-3	TRBV7-8	CASSLVRRGTADTQYF	TGTGCCAGCAGCTTAGTACGAAGGGGGACGGCAGATACGCAGTATTTT
-	-	TRBJ2-5	TRBV20-1	CSARRRLYQYF	TGCAGTGCTAGGAGGCGGCTCTACCAGTACTTC
-	-	TRBJ2-1	TRBV19	CASSIAGREQFF	TGTGCCAGTAGTATTGCGGGAAGGGAGCAGTTCTTC
-	-	TRBJ1-1	TRBV19	CASSIQSQVVITEAFF	TGTGCCAGTAGTATTCAATCCCAGGTGGTTATCACTGAAGCTTTCTTT
TRBD1	-	TRBJ1-2	TRBV5-5	CASSSRTGVDGYTF	TGTGCCAGCAGCTCCCGGACAGGAGTAGATGGCTACACCTTC
-	-	TRBJ2-1	TRBV20-1	CSASVKGGRVDEQFF	TGCAGTGCTAGTGTCAAGGGGGGCCGGGTAGATGAGCAGTTCTTC
-	-	TRBJ1-5	TRBV5-1	CASSLIGGSNQPQHF	TGCGCCAGCAGCTTGATCGGGGGTAGCAATCAGCCCCAGCATTTT
-	-	TRBJ2-5	TRBV5-6	CASSSGGTAQETQYF	TGTGCCAGCAGCTCTGGCGGGACAGCCCAAGAGACCCAGTACTTC
-	-	TRBJ1-2	TRBV12-3/TRBV12-4	CASSLNSLLSYTF	TGTGCCAGCAGTCTAAATTCGCTATTGAGCTACACCTTC
TRBD1	-	TRBJ2-1	TRBV24-1	CATSDPSTGGRFEQFF	TGTGCCACCAGTGACCCTTCGACAGGGGGGCGCTTTGAGCAGTTCTTC
-	-	TRBJ1-3	TRBV6-1	CASSEQGAGNTIYF	TGTGCCAGCAGTGAACAGGGAGCTGGAAACACCATATATTTT
-	few	TRBJ1-2	TRBV6-5	CASSYEGLGGYTF	TGTGCCAGCAGTTACGAGGGGTTGGGGGGCTACACCTTC
-	-	TRBJ1-1	TRBV18	CASSPQGSNTEAFF	TGTGCCAGCTCACCTCAGGGATCGAACACTGAAGCTTTCTTT
-	once	TRBJ2-5	TRBV6-6	CASTLRGVETQYF	TGTGCCAGCACTCTTAGGGGTGTGGAGACCCAGTACTTC
TRBD1	-	TRBJ2-1	TRBV5-6	CASSLVDRDNEQFF	TGTGCCAGCAGCTTGGTGGACAGGGACAATGAGCAGTTCTTC
-	few	TRBJ1-4	TRBV6-6	CASSYPQGTNEKLFF	TGTGCCAGCAGTTACCCCCAGGGGACTAATGAAAAACTGTTTTTT
TRBD1	-	TRBJ1-5	TRBV19	CASSNRDRVGQPQHF	TGTGCCAGTAGTAACCGGGACAGGGTTGGTCAGCCCCAGCATTTT
-	-	TRBJ2-7	TRBV9	CASSVGPSGDEQYF	TGTGCCAGCAGCGTGGGACCCTCCGGGGACGAGCAGTACTTC
-	-	TRBJ1-2	TRBV7-2	CASSPYRYGYTF	TGTGCCAGCAGCCCCTACCGCTATGGCTACACCTTC
-	-	TRBJ1-1	TRBV7-6	CASTVGAGFPGDTEAFF	TGTGCCAGCACTGTCGGAGCGGGGTTTCCAGGGGACACTGAAGCTTTCTTT
-	-	TRBJ2-5	TRBV18	CASSPRDGVQQETQYF	TGTGCCAGCTCACCACGGGATGGGGTCCAGCAAGAGACCCAGTACTTC
-	-	TRBJ1-2	TRBV15	CATSRDRGNYGYTF	TGTGCCACCAGCAGAGATCGAGGGAACTATGGCTACACCTTC
-	once	TRBJ2-3	TRBV3-1/TRBV3-2	CASSPAGSLTDTQYF	TGTGCCAGCAGCCCGGCGGGTTCCCTAACAGATACGCAGTATTTT
TRBD1	few	TRBJ1-5	TRBV19	CASSTGTGMFQPQHF	TGTGCCAGTAGTACGGGGACAGGGATGTTTCAGCCCCAGCATTTT
-	-	TRBJ2-5	TRBV11-3	CASSWGETQYF	TGTGCCAGCAGCTGGGGAGAGACCCAGTACTTC
TRBD1	-	TRBJ2-7	TRBV6-5	CASRGTGNYEQYF	TGTGCCAGCAGGGGGACAGGAAACTACGAGCAGTACTTC
-	-	TRBJ2-1	TRBV7-8	CASSPPPGGEYNEQFF	TGTGCCAGCAGCCCACCTCCGGGCGGGGAGTACAATGAGCAGTTCTTC
-	-	TRBJ2-5	TRBV9	CASSVDSRETQYF	TGTGCCAGCAGCGTAGATTCGAGGGAGACCCAGTACTTC
-	-	TRBJ2-3	TRBV7-9	CASSYGPESTDTQYF	TGTGCCAGCAGTTACGGGCCGGAAAGTACAGATACGCAGTATTTT
-	-	TRBJ1-5	TRBV28	CASIQSLPLGNQPQHF	TGTGCCAGCATACAGTCCCTCCCCCTTGGCAATCAGCCCCAGCATTTT
-	-	TRBJ1-1	TRBV9	CASSAAGYGATEAFF	TGTGCCAGCAGCGCCGCCGGGTACGGGGCCACTGAAGCTTTCTTT
-	-	TRBJ1-2	TRBV6-5	CASSSVVKANYGYTF	TGTGCCAGCAGTTCCGTAGTTAAAGCAAACTATGGCTACACCTTC
-	-	TRBJ1-4	TRBV4-3	CASSLWDAATNEKLFF	TGCGCCAGCAGCCTCTGGGACGCTGCAACTAATGAAAAACTGTTTTTT
-	-	TRBJ1-2	TRBV30	CAWSQGLYGYTF	TGTGCCTGGAGTCAGGGTCTATATGGCTACACCTTC